These 24 T cell receptor beta chains came from one sample sequenced in a study of T cells in Graves' hyperthyroidism and ophthalmopathy. The TCR beta CDR3 regions underwent amplification using RNA transcripts as the source. Primed by the HTBI set, a first-round RT-PCR was run on the TCR CDR3. TCRdb re-analysed the multiplex PCR reads in MiXCR, keeping a single row per CDR3 protein. The data contain about 500,000 distinct CDR3 sequences, 16% of them singletons. Sequenced material: blood. These receptors originate from a woman aged 18 to 35 with Graves' hyperthyroidism.

This clonotype showed up just a few times. The rearrangement joins TRBV3-1 to TRBJ2-3; D gene unclear. The CDR3 contains 15 residues. V lost 1 base to trimming and J lost 2 bases, with 10 bases between them. From germline, CDR1 is LGHDT and CDR2 YNNKEL (reference sequence). In nucleotides, the CDR3 is TGTGCCAGCAGCCAAGGCCCAGTACCCACAGATACGCAGTATTTT. It encodes CASSQGPVPTDTQYF.

The V call is TRBV12-3 or TRBV12-4, the J call TRBJ2-7, with 9 bases aligning to TRBD1. The CDR3 contains 15 residues. After removal of 6 bases from V and 6 bases from J, the junction contained 12 bases not matched to a gene. CDR3 loop: CASSQNNRGLFEQYF. The CDR3, as DNA: TGTGCCAGCAGCCAGAACAACAGGGGGCTCTTCGAGCAGTACTTC.

This clonotype was recorded many times. The chain employs TRBV11-2 and TRBJ1-4, with a tentative D call TRBD1 (5 bases). Germline lookup yields CDR1 SGHAT and CDR2 FQNNGV. The CDR3 sequence is 15 residues long. Trimming took off 4 bases at V and 0 bases at J, with 9 bases between the two ends. The CDR3 protein is CASSSYRTTNEKLFF. The CDR3 DNA reads as TGTGCCAGCAGCTCGTACAGGACAACTAATGAAAAACTGTTTTTT.

This clonotype was counted ten times or more. J is TRBJ1-2 and V is TRBV20-1, with TRBD1 as a possible D gene (5 bases). Per the germline V gene, CDR1 is DFQATT and CDR2 is SNEGSKA (reference sequence). The CDR3 runs 14 residues. V was cut by 1 base and J by 4 bases, with 13 bases left in between. The CDR3 nucleotides read TGCAGTGCTAGAGCACGGCTTGGGGCCTATGGCTACACCTTC. Translated, it gives CSARARLGAYGYTF.

A word on this clonotype: It may be a read error: a sequence one base away is much more abundant. The chain is built from TRBV28 and TRBJ1-4; 9 bases are a match to TRBD1. The CDR3 contains 16 residues. V lost 4 bases, J lost 8 bases, and 11 bases stayed unmatched. Per the germline V gene, CDR1 is MDHEN and CDR2 is SYDVKM. Written as DNA, the CDR3 is TGTGCCAGCAGTTACCCCTCCGGGACAGGGAAGGAAAAACTGTTTTTT. This codes for CASSYPSGTGKEKLFF.

V is TRBV10-1 and J is TRBJ1-1; TRBD1 might be the D (6 bases). This CDR3 has 13 residues. Germline lookup yields CDR1 WNHNN and CDR2 SYGVQD (reference sequence). V was pared by 3 bases and J by 6 bases, with 11 bases between. CDR3 protein: CASSDQGRAEAFF. As DNA, the CDR3 is TGCGCCAGCAGTGATCAGGGGAGGGCTGAAGCTTTCTTT.

The V and J genes are TRBV7-9 and TRBJ1-4, with D unclear. V dropped 5 bases and J dropped 3 bases, with 10 bases sitting between them. The CDR3 has 14 amino acids. Germline CDR1 SEHNR, CDR2 FQNEAQ (reference sequence). In DNA form, the CDR3 reads TGTGCCAGCAGCCTTCCGGGCCCTAATGAAAAACTGTTTTTT. Amino acid sequence: CASSLPGPNEKLFF. The entire variable domain, with the rest obtained from reference TRBV7-9 and TRBJ1-4, is as follows: DTGVSQNPRHKITKRGQNVTFRCDPISEHNRLYWYRQTLGQGPEFLTYFQNEAQLEKSRLLSDRFSAERPKGSFSTLEIQRTEQGDSAMYLCASSLPGPNEKLFFGSGTQLSVL.

V and J are TRBV6-5 and TRBJ2-5, with TRBD1 as a possible D gene (6 bases). With 2 bases removed from V and 5 bases from J, the gap between germline ends came to 21 bases. Germline-derived CDR1 and CDR2 are MNHEY and SVGAGI. CDR3 length: 17 residues. The CDR3 nucleotides are TGTGCCAGCAGTTACCGGCTAGTGGGGGCCCCAGGCGAGACCCAGTACTTC. This translates into CASSYRLVGAPGETQYF.

The rearrangement links TRBV6-1 to TRBJ2-1; D may be TRBD1 (5 bases). CDR1 and CDR2 (germline): MNHNS, SASEGT. CDR3 size: 14 residues. V was clipped by 6 bases and J by 1 base, with 10 bases between them. The CDR3 sequence: CASSQGRSYNEQFF. DNA for the CDR3: TGTGCCAGCAGCCAGGGTAGATCCTACAATGAGCAGTTCTTC.

The chain carries TRBV14 and TRBJ2-5; D call uncertain. Germline V gene data show CDR1 as SGHDN and CDR2 as FVKESK. This CDR3 spans 16 amino acids. Deletions cut 4 bases from V and 5 bases from J, with 20 bases between. The CDR3 nucleotides are TGTGCCAGCAGCCGCGGAGAAGCCCCGCCCGGGGAGACCCAGTACTTC. Amino acids: CASSRGEAPPGETQYF.

This clonotype was picked up a small number of times. Germline and junction disagree at one end, which may indicate a read error. This rearrangement joins TRBV20-1 to TRBJ2-3; TRBD2 matches 12 bases. The CDR3 totals 19 residues. Germline assignment: CDR1 DFQATT and CDR2 SNEGSKA (reference sequence). CDR3 in amino acids: CNAREKWPSGRARGDTQYF. DNA for the CDR3: TGCAATGCTAGAGAAAAGTGGCCTAGCGGGAGGGCCAGGGGAGATACGCAGTATTTT.

This clonotype was seen ten or more times. This chain joins TRBV11-2 and TRBJ2-4; D is ambiguous. This CDR3 is 11 amino acids long. Germline CDR1 SGHAT, CDR2 FQNNGV. V was cut by 4 bases and J by 6 bases, with 4 bases left in between. As DNA, the CDR3 is TGTGCCAGCAGCTCTGGAAACATTCAGTACTTC. This translates into CASSSGNIQYF. The full variable domain, completed using reference TRBV11-2 and TRBJ2-4, is EAGVAQSPRYKIIEKRQSVAFWCNPISGHATLYWYQQILGQGPKLLIQFQNNGVVDDSQLPKDRFSAERLKGVDSTLKIQPAKLEDSAVYLCASSSGNIQYFGAGTRLSVL.

This clonotype has only a few counts. The rearrangement joins TRBV2 to TRBJ1-1; TRBD1 aligns across 7 bases. CDR1 is SNHLY and CDR2 is FYNNEI in the germline V gene. The V segment lost 6 bases and the J segment 1 base; nucleotides outside the gene matches: 8. This CDR3 contains 15 residues. The CDR3 spells CASRPGGQKNTEAFF. The CDR3 DNA sequence: TGTGCCAGCAGGCCGGGGGGACAGAAGAACACTGAAGCTTTCTTT.

In regard to this clonotype: At one boundary the junction diverges from the germline segment, which might be a read error. The chain is built from TRBV12-3 or TRBV12-4 and TRBJ2-3, with D perhaps matching TRBD2 (5 bases). This CDR3 has 16 amino acids. The CDR3 DNA follows: TGTGCCAGCGGTTTTGGGCGGGCAGGTGTAACAGATACGCAGTATTTT. Residues: CASGFGRAGVTDTQYF.

This clonotype appeared a few times. The genes are TRBV5-1 and TRBJ2-7; 9 bases match TRBD2. Germline V CDR1 and CDR2: SGHRS, YFSETQ. The CDR3 loop spans 15 amino acids. V lost 5 bases and J lost 3; bases outside the gene matches: 9. CDR3: CASRPSGVRIYEQYF. CDR3 DNA: TGCGCCAGCAGACCTAGCGGGGTGAGGATCTACGAGCAGTACTTC.

The chain is built from TRBV20-1 and TRBJ1-1; 7 bases line up with TRBD1. The germline V gene encodes CDR1 DFQATT and CDR2 SNEGSKA (reference sequence). The V and J ends lost 6 bases and 6 bases, in that order; junction bases with no gene match: 10. CDR3 length: 13 amino acids. The CDR3 nucleotides read TGCAGTGCGTGGGACAGCTTAGTCTCTGAAGCTTTCTTT. Translating gives CSAWDSLVSEAFF.

The J gene is TRBJ2-5, the V gene TRBV12-3 or TRBV12-4, with TRBD2 matching 8 bases. V lost 6 bases to trimming and J lost 1 base; unmatched junction nucleotides: 4. There are 14 residues in the CDR3. The CDR3 DNA sequence: TGTGCCAGCAGACTAGCGGCAACCCAAGAGACCCAGTACTTC. It is translated as CASRLAATQETQYF.

This chain uses TRBV6-1 with TRBJ1-2, with TRBD1 matching 9 bases. After removal of 5 bases from V and 13 bases from J, the junction contained 14 bases not matched to a gene. The CDR3 totals 14 residues. Germline V gene sequence: CDR1 MNHNS, CDR2 SASEGT. The CDR3: CASSRDRAYYGGTF. The DNA for the CDR3 is TGTGCCAGCAGTCGGGACAGGGCATACTATGGCGGCACCTTC.

This rearrangement joins TRBV2 to TRBJ1-1; maybe TRBD1 (5 bases). Trimming took off 3 bases at V and 11 bases at J, with 13 bases between the two ends. This CDR3 has 12 residues. The germline gives CDR1 SNHLY, CDR2 FYNNEI. CDR3 residues: CASSERQISAFF. The CDR3, as DNA: TGTGCCAGCAGTGAGAGACAGATATCGGCTTTCTTT.

The chain couples TRBV24-1 to TRBJ2-1; 7 bases are a match to TRBD1. This CDR3 comprises 13 residues. The ends lost 12 bases at V and 2 bases at J; junction bases unmatched: 6. The V gene's germline CDR1 is KGHDR and CDR2 SFDVKD. CDR3 amino acids: CAVGTDPYNEQFF. DNA for the CDR3: TGTGCCGTCGGGACAGATCCCTACAATGAGCAGTTCTTC.

This clonotype was seen a handful of times. This rearrangement joins TRBV7-9 to TRBJ2-5; the D gene is possibly TRBD2 (6 bases). This CDR3 region has 13 residues. V lost 4 bases to trimming and J lost 4 bases, with 10 bases between them. Germline assignment: CDR1 SEHNR and CDR2 FQNEAQ (reference sequence). The DNA for the CDR3 is TGTGCCAGCAGCTCAGGAGGGTCAGAGACCCAGTACTTC. This sequence encodes CASSSGGSETQYF.

On this clonotype: Mismatch with germline at one junction end may stem from a read error. The chain couples TRBV24-1 to TRBJ2-1, with D uncertain. Looked up from germline, CDR1 is KGHDR and CDR2 is SFDVKD. The CDR3 has 14 residues. The CDR3 reads CATSATYSYSEQFF. CDR3 bases: TGTGCCACCAGTGCCACCTACTCCTACAGTGAGCAGTTCTTC.

This clonotype was seen only a few times. The rearrangement uses TRBV20-1 and TRBJ1-5; TRBD1 is a possible D gene (5 bases). The CDR3 is 13 residues long. Germline lookup yields CDR1 DFQATT and CDR2 SNEGSKA (reference sequence). V was trimmed by 3 bases and J by 5 bases, leaving 11 bases between them. Written as DNA, the CDR3 is TGCAGTGCTAGCGGCAGGGCCGATCAGCCCCAGCATTTT. Its translation is CSASGRADQPQHF.

This clonotype was detected only a few times. The chain combines TRBV27 with TRBJ2-7; 8 bases fit TRBD1. The germline V gene encodes CDR1 MNHEY and CDR2 SMNVEV (reference sequence). V gave up 8 bases and J gave up 1 base; unmatched junction bases: 13. CDR3 size: 16 residues. In DNA, the CDR3 is TGTGCCAGCGGCCGGACAGGGAAAGGGTCTTCCTACGAGCAGTACTTC. It yields the protein CASGRTGKGSSYEQYF.